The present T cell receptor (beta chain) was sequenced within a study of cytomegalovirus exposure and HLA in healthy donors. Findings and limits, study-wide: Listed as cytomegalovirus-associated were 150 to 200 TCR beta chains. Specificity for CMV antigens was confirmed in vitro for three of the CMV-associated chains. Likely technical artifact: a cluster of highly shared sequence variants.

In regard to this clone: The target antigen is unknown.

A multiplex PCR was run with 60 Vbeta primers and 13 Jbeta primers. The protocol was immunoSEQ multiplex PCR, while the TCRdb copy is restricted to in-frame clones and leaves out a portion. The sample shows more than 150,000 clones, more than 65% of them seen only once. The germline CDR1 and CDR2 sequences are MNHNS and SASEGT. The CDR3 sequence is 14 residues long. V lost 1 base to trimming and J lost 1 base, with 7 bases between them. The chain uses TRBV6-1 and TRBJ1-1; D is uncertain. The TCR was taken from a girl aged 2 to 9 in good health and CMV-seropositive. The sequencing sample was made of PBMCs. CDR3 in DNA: TGTGCCAGCAGTGAAGAGGAGGAGAACACTGAAGCTTTCTTT. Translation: CASSEEEENTEAFF.